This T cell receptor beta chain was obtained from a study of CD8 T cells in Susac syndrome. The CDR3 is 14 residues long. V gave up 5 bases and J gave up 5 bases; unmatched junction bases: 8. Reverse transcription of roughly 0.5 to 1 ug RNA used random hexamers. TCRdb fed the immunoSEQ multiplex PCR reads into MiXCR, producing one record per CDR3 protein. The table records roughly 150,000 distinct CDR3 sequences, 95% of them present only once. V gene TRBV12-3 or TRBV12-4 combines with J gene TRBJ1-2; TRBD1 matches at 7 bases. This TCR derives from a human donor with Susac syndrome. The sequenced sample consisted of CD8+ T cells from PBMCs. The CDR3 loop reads CASSTQGSGYGYTF. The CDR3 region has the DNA TGTGCCAGCAGTACACAGGGGTCGGGGTATGGCTACACCTTC.